This T cell receptor beta chain was captured in a study of tumor-infiltrating lymphocytes in localized non-small cell lung cancer. Study-level information: Each patient gave resected tumor and non-adjacent uninvolved lung tissue. Study outcomes and limitations: Compared with uninvolved lung, tumors showed higher T cell infiltration by TCRbeta sequencing. Different pieces of the same tissue went to different assays, confounding technical variation with intratumor heterogeneity.

Only in-frame clones appear in the TCRdb table, and some are missing; sequencing was by immunoSEQ multiplex PCR. The table has approximately 15,000 clones, 55% to 70% seen once. Comment on this clone: Its antigen is unidentified.

The V gene lost 5 bases and the J gene lost 5 bases, with 22 bases spanning the gap. CDR1 and CDR2 (germline): LNHDA, SQIVND (reference sequence). This CDR3 has 16 amino acids. The sequence derives from a human donor with non-small cell lung cancer. The V call is TRBV19, the J call TRBJ2-7; maybe TRBD2 (5 bases). The sequencing input was lung tumor tissue. The CDR3 DNA follows: TGTGCCAGTAGTGACAAACGCTCGGGGTTTGTAGACGAGCAGTACTTC. Its protein is CASSDKRSGFVDEQYF.